The 8 T cell receptor beta chains below were found in one sample sequenced in a study of cytomegalovirus exposure and HLA in healthy donors. Assay used: immunoSEQ multiplex PCR; TCRdb lists only in-frame clones, some missing. In the table there are 130,000 or so clones, roughly 89% of which are singletons. Sequencing input: PBMCs. These receptors originate from a woman under 30 in good health and CMV-seronegative.

The J gene is TRBJ1-1, the V gene TRBV10-1; TRBD1 aligns across 9 bases. Unmatched junction bases numbered 12, after V lost 6 bases and J lost 7 bases. The V gene's germline CDR1 is WNHNN and CDR2 SYGVQD (reference sequence). The CDR3 has 15 residues. The CDR3, as DNA: TGCGCCAGCAGGGTCCCGGGACAGGGTATTGGTGAAGCTTTCTTT. Translating it yields CASRVPGQGIGEAFF.

The chain recombines TRBV4-1 with TRBJ1-1; TRBD1 agrees at 7 bases. V was clipped by 3 bases and J by 10 bases; unmatched bases: 11. The CDR3 consists of 14 residues. The germline V gene encodes CDR1 MGHRA and CDR2 YSYEKL. The DNA for the CDR3 is TGCGCCAGCAGCCATCTTGGACACCGACAGGGAGCTTTCTTT. Translating gives CASSHLGHRQGAFF.

This clone was counted many times. The J gene is TRBJ1-3, the V gene TRBV11-3; D possibly corresponds to TRBD1 (6 bases). The germline gives CDR1 SGHNT, CDR2 YENEEA. V shed 2 bases and J shed 3 bases, with 11 bases lying between them. The CDR3 covers 15 residues. CDR3 bases: TGTGCCAGCAGCTTACAAGGGGGTTTTGGAAACACCATATATTTT. Its translation is CASSLQGGFGNTIYF.

This chain connects TRBV18 to TRBJ2-1; perhaps TRBD1 as D (6 bases). The germline V and J ends were trimmed by 0 bases and 3 bases, with 18 bases remaining between them. CDR1 is KGHSH, CDR2 LQKENI, per germline. The CDR3 has 18 amino acids. CDR3 coding DNA: TGTGCCAGCTCACCACCAAGGGGGTCCGGAAAGAACTACAATGAGCAGTTCTTC. As protein: CASSPPRGSGKNYNEQFF.

The V and J genes are TRBV5-4 and TRBJ1-1; D may be TRBD1 (6 bases). Germline CDR1 SGHNT, CDR2 YYREEE (reference sequence). V lost 3 bases and J 5 bases, leaving 17 bases between the germline ends. The CDR3 extends over 15 amino acids. The CDR3 reads CASSSAGEFGTEAFF. The CDR3 DNA reads as TGTGCCAGCAGCTCGGCAGGGGAATTTGGGACTGAAGCTTTCTTT.

The chain carries TRBV5-6 and TRBJ1-3; D gene unclear. V lost 2 bases, J lost 3 bases, and 3 bases lay in between. Germline CDR1 is SGHDT and CDR2 is YYEEEE. The CDR3 loop spans 12 amino acids. The CDR3 is CASSFGGNTIYF. Here the CDR3 DNA reads TGTGCCAGCAGCTTCGGTGGAAACACCATATATTTT.

V gene TRBV5-6 combines with J gene TRBJ1-3, with D possibly TRBD1 on 5 matching bases. V shed 0 bases and J shed 2 bases, with 18 bases lying between them. Germline lookup yields CDR1 SGHDT and CDR2 YYEEEE. The CDR3 spans 18 residues. The CDR3 DNA follows: TGTGCCAGCAGCTTGGTTACAGGCGAGACACTTACTGGAAACACCATATATTTT. Its translation: CASSLVTGETLTGNTIYF.

This clone came up once. V is TRBV7-9 and J is TRBJ1-4, with 8 bases lining up with TRBD1. Germline V lookup: CDR1 SEHNR, CDR2 FQNEAQ (reference sequence). Trimming cost V 4 bases and J 2 bases; bases outside gene matches: 9. The CDR3 runs 17 residues. DNA for the CDR3: TGTGCCAGCAGCTCCGGACAGGGCTTATCGACTAATGAAAAACTGTTTTTT. Translated, it gives CASSSGQGLSTNEKLFF.